The next 15 T cell receptor beta chains were all read from a single sample in a study of vaccination effects on CD4 cells after COVID-19. Peptide-pool stimulation followed by sequencing identified expanded antigen-specific CD4+ clonotypes in the ViraFEST assay. The culture ran for approximately 11 days before CD4+ T cells were isolated. Each participant received a vaccine that was either BNT162b2 or mRNA-1273, given as two doses. Profiled with immunoSEQ multiplex PCR; TCRdb holds only in-frame clones, not every one. The data hold approximately 14,000 clones, with more than 60% observed a single time. Their specific antigens are unknown. The sequences come from CD4+ T cells from PBMCs cultured with HCoV-NL63 spike peptides, collected after COVID-19 vaccination. These receptor sequences come from a human donor who received a COVID-19 vaccine.

The rearrangement joins TRBV5-8 to TRBJ1-1; tentative D call: TRBD1 (6 bases). The CDR3 consists of 16 residues. Trimming stripped 1 base from V and 1 base from J, with 14 bases between. Per the germline V gene, CDR1 is SGHTS and CDR2 is YDEGEE. The DNA for the CDR3 is TGTGCCAGCAGCTTGAGGGGGAGGGAGGGGAACACTGAAGCTTTCTTT. Protein: CASSLRGREGNTEAFF.

V usage is TRBV5-1 and J usage is TRBJ2-3, with D perhaps matching TRBD2 (7 bases). Between the trimmed V and J ends, which lost 4 bases and 0 bases, there was a span of 18 bases. The CDR3 totals 17 residues. The germline gives CDR1 SGHRS, CDR2 YFSETQ. CDR3 sequence (DNA): TGCGCCAGCAGCCCGATGCCCGGGGGGCTCAGCACAGATACGCAGTATTTT. It encodes CASSPMPGGLSTDTQYF.

The CDR3 DNA sequence: TGTGCCACCAGCAGACCCACAGGGAACAATGAAAAACTGTTTTTT. This sequence encodes CATSRPTGNNEKLFF. The rearrangement joins TRBV15 to TRBJ1-4; D is possibly TRBD1 (6 bases). Per germline, CDR1 LNHNV and CDR2 YYDKDF (reference sequence). CDR3 length: 15 amino acids. Trimming removed 2 bases from V and 5 bases from J, with 12 bases in between.

J is TRBJ1-5 and V is TRBV28; D unresolved. Trimming cost V 7 bases and J 4 bases, with 8 bases left between them. There are 12 residues in the CDR3. CDR1 and CDR2 from the germline V gene are MDHEN and SYDVKM. The DNA for the CDR3 is TGTGCCAGCAAAGACCAAAATCAGCCCCAGCATTTT. It codes for CASKDQNQPQHF.

V is TRBV20-1 and J is TRBJ2-1, with TRBD2 identical over 11 bases. Unmatched junction bases numbered 8, after V lost 6 bases and J lost 7 bases. The CDR3 length is 14 residues. The V gene's germline CDR1 is DFQATT and CDR2 SNEGSKA (reference sequence). CDR3 sequence reads: CSASSGRGGNEQFF. The CDR3 coding sequence is TGCAGTGCCAGTAGCGGGAGGGGAGGGAATGAGCAGTTCTTC.

This sequence joins TRBV7-9 and TRBJ1-4; D gene unclear. The germline CDR1 and CDR2 sequences are SEHNR and FQNEAQ (reference sequence). There are 15 residues in the CDR3. With 1 base removed from V and 1 base from J, the gap between germline ends came to 7 bases. The CDR3, as DNA: TGTGCCAGCAGCTTAGACCCGGGAACTAATGAAAAACTGTTTTTT. Protein sequence: CASSLDPGTNEKLFF.

This chain connects TRBV30 to TRBJ2-1; TRBD1 is a possible D gene (6 bases). This CDR3 has 13 amino acids. Trimming took 4 bases from V and 2 from J, leaving 9 bases between them. CDR1 GTSNPN and CDR2 SVGIG come from the germline V gene (reference sequence). The CDR3 DNA follows: TGTGCCTGGAACAGGGCGACCTACAATGAGCAGTTCTTC. It translates to CAWNRATYNEQFF.

This clone was found a few times. V and J are TRBV3-1 (or the pseudogene TRBV3-2) and TRBJ1-6; TRBD1 is a possible D gene (5 bases). V was trimmed by 1 base and J by 6 bases, leaving 16 bases between them. Germline CDR1 and CDR2: LGHDT and YNNKEL (reference sequence). The CDR3 sequence is 17 residues long. This CDR3 reads CASSQVYDRGFNSPLHF. The CDR3, as DNA: TGTGCCAGCAGCCAAGTCTACGACAGAGGTTTTAATTCACCCCTCCACTTT.

J is TRBJ1-6 and V is TRBV27; 8 nucleotides align to TRBD1. CDR1 is MNHEY, CDR2 SMNVEV, per germline (reference sequence). The CDR3 is 15 residues long. Trimming took 5 bases from V and 4 from J; bases not matched to a gene: 4. CDR3 sequence (DNA): TGTGCCAGCAGTACAGGGGGAGGGTATAATTCACCCCTCCACTTT. Encoded protein: CASSTGGGYNSPLHF.

The V gene is TRBV30, the J gene TRBJ2-7, with a weak D call TRBD1 (5 bases). V shed 5 bases and J shed 1 base, with 15 bases lying between them. CDR1 GTSNPN and CDR2 SVGIG come from the germline V gene (reference sequence). This CDR3 has 14 amino acids. The CDR3 loop is CAWSPGGASYEQYF. Written as DNA, the CDR3 is TGTGCCTGGTCCCCCGGTGGGGCGTCCTACGAGCAGTACTTC.

In this sample, this clone turned up a few times. The genes are TRBV19 and TRBJ1-3; 7 nucleotides agree with TRBD1. The CDR3 runs to 16 residues. V was clipped by 7 bases and J by 4 bases; unmatched bases: 13. From germline, CDR1 is LNHDA and CDR2 SQIVND (reference sequence). The CDR3 reads CASTRGQQLSGNTIYF. The CDR3 DNA sequence: TGTGCCAGTACCAGGGGACAGCAGCTTTCCGGAAACACCATATATTTT.

The chain is built from TRBV7-2 and TRBJ2-6; D ambiguous. Trimming stripped 4 bases from V and 1 base from J, with 17 bases between. The germline V gene has CDR1 SGHTA and CDR2 FQGNSA. This CDR3 has 18 amino acids. CDR3 region: CASSSTWFVRSGANVLTF. The CDR3 DNA is TGTGCCAGCAGCTCCACGTGGTTTGTTCGATCTGGGGCCAACGTCCTGACTTTC.

This chain connects TRBV27 to TRBJ2-2, with 7 nucleotides matching TRBD2. Germline CDR1 is MNHEY and CDR2 is SMNVEV (reference sequence). After removal of 5 bases from V and 4 bases from J, the junction contained 4 bases not matched to a gene. The CDR3 extends over 14 amino acids. CDR3 in amino acids: CASSRERGTGELFF. The CDR3 DNA is TGTGCCAGCAGTCGGGAGCGGGGCACCGGGGAGCTGTTTTTT.

The rearrangement joins TRBV3-1 (or the pseudogene TRBV3-2) to TRBJ2-1; the match to TRBD2 covers 9 bases. Trimming at V came to 1 base and at J to 4 bases, leaving 8 bases not matched to a gene. The CDR3 loop spans 17 amino acids. Germline V gene sequence: CDR1 LGHDT, CDR2 YNNKEL (reference sequence). The CDR3 loop is CASSQGWREGWYNEQFF. The DNA for the CDR3 is TGTGCCAGCAGCCAAGGGTGGCGGGAGGGCTGGTACAATGAGCAGTTCTTC.

The V and J genes are TRBV5-5 and TRBJ2-7; possible D gene TRBD2, 5 bases. Germline CDR1 SGHKS, CDR2 YYEKEE (reference sequence). The CDR3 loop spans 11 amino acids. Between the trimmed V and J ends, which lost 4 bases and 9 bases, there was a span of 11 bases. The CDR3 bases are TGTGCCAGCAGCCCTCCCCGGGGGCAGTACTTC. Translation: CASSPPRGQYF.